The 20 T cell receptor beta chains in this list originate from one sample, sequenced in a study of cytomegalovirus exposure and HLA in healthy donors. The PCR ran on 60 Vbeta and 13 Jbeta primers. Produced via immunoSEQ multiplex PCR; TCRdb's table is partial and in-frame only. The data hold 70,000 to 85,000 clones, with under 70% observed a single time. Sequencing was done on a sample of PBMCs. These receptors all come from a man younger than 45 in good health and CMV-seropositive.

This sequence joins TRBV29-1 and TRBJ2-1; maybe TRBD2 (6 bases). This CDR3 spans 16 amino acids. Germline V CDR1 and CDR2: SQVTM, ANQGSEA. The V gene lost 0 bases and the J gene lost 7 bases, with 19 bases spanning the gap. The chain's CDR3 is CSVEDPRRARGNEQFF. CDR3 bases: TGCAGCGTTGAAGATCCCCGGAGGGCCCGGGGAAATGAGCAGTTCTTC.

On this clone: Its ends do not fully match the called genes, so a read error is possible. V is TRBV6-1 and J is TRBJ2-6; 11 bases line up with TRBD1. Germline V lookup: CDR1 MNHNS, CDR2 SASEGT. There are 19 residues in the CDR3. The CDR3 DNA sequence: TGTGCCAGCAGTGATTTTTGGGACAGGGGGGTCCCTGGGACCAACGTCCTGACTTTC. This translates into CASSDFWDRGVPGTNVLTF.

The CDR3 DNA reads TGTGCCAGCAGTCCCGGGACTTCCTATGGCTACACCTTC. Translating it yields CASSPGTSYGYTF. V is TRBV2 and J is TRBJ1-2; maybe TRBD1 (5 bases). The CDR3 is made up of 13 amino acids. The germline V gene encodes CDR1 SNHLY and CDR2 FYNNEI. The V end lost 5 bases, the J end lost 4 bases, and 11 bases lay between the germline ends.

This clone was found a few times. The V gene is TRBV11-2, the J gene TRBJ2-1, with TRBD2 matching over 15 bases. The V gene's germline CDR1 is SGHAT and CDR2 FQNNGV. CDR3 size: 15 residues. V was pared by 4 bases and J by 10 bases, with 5 bases of the junction left unmatched. The CDR3 DNA follows: TGTGCCAGCAGCTCGGGACTAGCGGGGGGTTGGGAGCAGTTCTTC. It yields the protein CASSSGLAGGWEQFF.

The chain couples TRBV29-1 to TRBJ2-1, with 16 nucleotides matching TRBD2. V lost 7 bases to trimming and J lost 12 bases; unmatched junction nucleotides: 12. Germline lookup yields CDR1 SQVTM and CDR2 ANQGSEA. The CDR3 extends over 15 amino acids. This chain's CDR3 is CSAPPGGLAGGVQFF. In DNA, the CDR3 is TGCAGCGCCCCCCCTGGGGGACTAGCGGGAGGGGTGCAGTTCTTC.

The chain joins TRBV6-4 to TRBJ2-7; 7 nucleotides agree with TRBD1. CDR1 is MRHNA and CDR2 is SNTAGT in the germline V gene. Unmatched junction bases numbered 14, after V lost 4 bases and J lost 8 bases. This CDR3 contains 15 residues. The CDR3 sequence is CASSAQPGQWGKQYF. CDR3 DNA sequence: TGTGCCAGCAGTGCACAACCGGGACAGTGGGGGAAGCAGTACTTC.

There are a few counts of this clone. V gene TRBV4-3 combines with J gene TRBJ2-1; 11 positions agree with TRBD2. V lost 3 bases to trimming and J lost 4 bases; unmatched junction nucleotides: 14. This CDR3 is 19 amino acids long. Germline loops: CDR1 LGHNA, CDR2 YSLEER. This chain's CDR3 is CASSHGVAVLAGEYNEQFF. CDR3 in DNA: TGCGCCAGCAGCCACGGGGTGGCGGTACTAGCGGGGGAATACAATGAGCAGTTCTTC.

The chain uses TRBV29-1 and TRBJ2-6; perhaps TRBD2 as D (6 bases). The CDR3 sequence is 16 residues long. Germline V lookup: CDR1 SQVTM, CDR2 ANQGSEA. Trimming cost V 3 bases and J 5 bases, with 17 bases left between them. In DNA, the CDR3 is TGCAGCGTTGAGGTAATTGTCGGGGGAAGGGCCAACGTCCTGACTTTC. Its translation is CSVEVIVGGRANVLTF.

This clone was seen a few times. This chain links TRBV2 with TRBJ2-5, with 11 positions matching TRBD1. The CDR3 length is 15 residues. Trimming at V came to 4 bases and at J to 5 bases, leaving 6 bases not matched to a gene. Per the germline V gene, CDR1 is SNHLY and CDR2 is FYNNEI. CDR3 sequence (DNA): TGTGCCAGCAGTGGGACAGGGGGCATTGGGGAGACCCAGTACTTC. It translates to CASSGTGGIGETQYF.

The chain has TRBV7-9 and TRBJ1-1; D not certain. The CDR3 sequence is 13 residues long. Germline CDR1 and CDR2: SEHNR and FQNEAQ (reference sequence). V was shortened by 6 bases and J by 3 bases, with 11 bases between the two germline ends. The CDR3: CASRGPGDTEAFF. The CDR3, as DNA: TGTGCCAGCAGAGGCCCCGGAGACACTGAAGCTTTCTTT. The complete variable domain, with remaining parts taken from reference TRBV7-9 and TRBJ1-1, reads DTGVSQNPRHKITKRGQNVTFRCDPISEHNRLYWYRQTLGQGPEFLTYFQNEAQLEKSRLLSDRFSAERPKGSFSTLEIQRTEQGDSAMYLCASRGPGDTEAFFGQGTRLTVV.

This rearrangement joins TRBV19 to TRBJ2-3, with 9 bases aligning to TRBD2. The CDR3 totals 15 residues. Germline assignment: CDR1 LNHDA and CDR2 SQIVND (reference sequence). J gave up 5 bases and V 4 bases, and 7 bases lay outside the gene matches. The CDR3 region is CASSTFQTSGDTQYF. CDR3 bases: TGTGCCAGTAGTACCTTTCAGACTAGCGGAGATACGCAGTATTTT.

The rearrangement joins TRBV5-4 to TRBJ2-1, with 12 bases aligning to TRBD2. This CDR3 is built from 14 residues. V shed 3 bases and J 6 bases; nucleotides not matched to a gene: 1. Germline CDR1 and CDR2: SGHNT and YYREEE (reference sequence). For the CDR3, the DNA is TGTGCCAGCAGCTCGGGACTAGCGGGCAATGAGCAGTTCTTC. Encoded protein: CASSSGLAGNEQFF.

In this sample, this clone turned up a few times. The chain uses TRBV7-9 and TRBJ1-4; D gene uncertain. Germline values: CDR1 SEHNR, CDR2 FQNEAQ (reference sequence). Trimming took off 1 base at V and 5 bases at J, with 5 bases between the two ends. The CDR3 has 13 amino acids. In DNA form, the CDR3 reads TGTGCCAGCAGCTTAGGGCAGAATGAAAAACTGTTTTTT. It yields the protein CASSLGQNEKLFF.

This clone was detected only a few times. V and J are TRBV5-8 and TRBJ2-7; possibly TRBD1 for D (5 bases). The CDR3 totals 16 residues. Germline-derived CDR1 and CDR2 are SGHTS and YDEGEE. V gave up 0 bases and J gave up 5 bases, with 18 bases separating them. The CDR3 sequence: CASSLVGAGIVHEQYF. In nucleotides, the CDR3 is TGTGCCAGCAGCTTGGTGGGTGCAGGGATTGTCCACGAGCAGTACTTC.

V is TRBV5-4 and J is TRBJ1-1; D unclear. V dropped 2 bases and J dropped 4 bases, with 12 bases sitting between them. Germline values: CDR1 SGHNT, CDR2 YYREEE (reference sequence). The CDR3 extends over 14 amino acids. The CDR3 DNA sequence: TGTGCCAGCAGCTTTCGGGTCGAGAGCACTGAAGCTTTCTTT. It yields the protein CASSFRVESTEAFF.

This chain connects TRBV7-3 to TRBJ2-3; possible D gene TRBD1, 6 bases. V was pared by 4 bases and J by 3 bases, with 14 bases between. The CDR3 extends over 15 amino acids. CDR1 and CDR2 from the germline V gene are SGHTA and FQGTGA. The CDR3 here is CASSSQGKLTDTQYF. DNA for the CDR3: TGTGCCAGCAGCTCGCAGGGGAAGTTGACAGATACGCAGTATTTT. Full variable domain (rest looked up from reference TRBV7-3 and TRBJ2-3): GAGVSQTPSNKVTEKGKYVELRCDPISGHTALYWYRQSLGQGPEFLIYFQGTGAADDSGLPNDRFFAVRPEGSVSTLKIQRTERGDSAVYLCASSSQGKLTDTQYFGPGTRLTVL.

This chain connects TRBV29-1 to TRBJ2-7, with 7 positions matching TRBD2. CDR3 length equals 11 residues. Germline CDR1 SQVTM, CDR2 ANQGSEA. With 7 bases clipped from V and 6 bases from J, the junction kept 6 bases outside the gene matches. CDR3 in amino acids: CSASSGGEQYF. CDR3 DNA: TGCAGCGCAAGTTCGGGGGGCGAGCAGTACTTC.

The V call is TRBV2, the J call TRBJ1-1, with TRBD1 matching 7 bases. The V gene end was trimmed by 1 base and the J gene end by 3 bases; junction bases not matched to a gene: 2. This CDR3 is 14 amino acids long. CDR1 is SNHLY, CDR2 FYNNEI, per germline. CDR3 loop: CASSEGQGDTEAFF. In DNA, the CDR3 is TGTGCCAGCAGTGAAGGACAGGGAGACACTGAAGCTTTCTTT.

The chain recombines TRBV7-9 with TRBJ2-1, with D unresolved. The CDR3 length is 12 residues. Germline V CDR1 and CDR2: SEHNR, FQNEAQ (reference sequence). Trimming shortened V by 7 bases and J by 9 bases, and 13 bases separated the two germline ends. The CDR3 reads CASTRIDGEQFF. The CDR3 nucleotides are TGTGCCAGCACTAGGATCGACGGTGAGCAGTTCTTC. Full variable domain (outside the CDR3, taken from reference TRBV7-9 and TRBJ2-1): DTGVSQNPRHKITKRGQNVTFRCDPISEHNRLYWYRQTLGQGPEFLTYFQNEAQLEKSRLLSDRFSAERPKGSFSTLEIQRTEQGDSAMYLCASTRIDGEQFFGPGTRLTVL.

This clone was counted once. This rearrangement joins TRBV15 to TRBJ2-7; 9 bases match TRBD2. Germline assignment: CDR1 LNHNV and CDR2 YYDKDF (reference sequence). The CDR3 is 14 residues long. V trimming: 1 base; J trimming: 6 bases; junction bases outside the gene matches: 4. This CDR3 reads CATSRGGLATEQYF. The CDR3 DNA is TGTGCCACCAGCAGAGGAGGACTAGCGACCGAGCAGTACTTC.